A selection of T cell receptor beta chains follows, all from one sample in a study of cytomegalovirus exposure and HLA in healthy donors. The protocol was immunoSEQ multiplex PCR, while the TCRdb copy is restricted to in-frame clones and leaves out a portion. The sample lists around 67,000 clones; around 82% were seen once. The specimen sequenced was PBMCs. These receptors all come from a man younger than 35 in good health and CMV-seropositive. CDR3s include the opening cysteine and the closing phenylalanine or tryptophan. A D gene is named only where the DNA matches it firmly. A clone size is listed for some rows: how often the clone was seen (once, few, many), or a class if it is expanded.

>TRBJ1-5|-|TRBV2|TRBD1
CASSQQGIYSNQPQHF
TGTGCCAGCAGTCAACAGGGGATTTATAGCAATCAGCCCCAGCATTTT
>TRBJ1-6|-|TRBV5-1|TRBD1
CASSGGQGDSPLHF
TGCGCCAGCAGCGGGGGACAGGGAGATTCACCCCTCCACTTT
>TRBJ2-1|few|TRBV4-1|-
CASSQEGGFGSNEQFF
TGCGCCAGCAGCCAAGAGGGAGGCTTTGGGTCGAATGAGCAGTTCTTC
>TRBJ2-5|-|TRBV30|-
CATNGRTHQETQYF
TGTGCCACAAACGGAAGGACTCACCAAGAGACCCAGTACTTC
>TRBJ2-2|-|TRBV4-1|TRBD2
CASSQGGRALIGELFF
TGCGCCAGCAGCCAAGGGGGGAGGGCCTTGATCGGGGAGCTGTTTTTT
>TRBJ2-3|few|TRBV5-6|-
CASSSQDTQYF
TGTGCCAGCAGCTCCCAAGATACGCAGTATTTT
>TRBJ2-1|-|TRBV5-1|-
CASGVDLFNEQFF
TGCGCCAGCGGCGTCGACTTGTTCAATGAGCAGTTCTTC
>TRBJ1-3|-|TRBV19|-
CASRGQRSGNTIYF
TGTGCCAGTAGAGGACAGCGCTCTGGAAACACCATATATTTT
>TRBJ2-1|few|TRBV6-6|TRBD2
CASSSLAGPAGNEQFF
TGTGCCAGCAGTTCTCTAGCGGGCCCCGCTGGGAATGAGCAGTTCTTC
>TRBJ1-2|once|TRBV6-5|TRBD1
CASSYNGAGGNYGYTF
TGTGCCAGCAGTTACAATGGGGCAGGGGGCAACTATGGCTACACCTTC
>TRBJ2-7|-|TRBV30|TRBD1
CAGDRGGYEQYF
TGTGCCGGGGACAGGGGAGGCTACGAGCAGTACTTC
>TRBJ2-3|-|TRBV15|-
CATSRTAGGADTQYF
TGTGCCACCAGCAGAACGGCCGGGGGAGCAGATACGCAGTATTTT
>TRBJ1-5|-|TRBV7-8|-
CASRPWEGNQPQHF
TGTGCCAGCAGGCCCTGGGAGGGCAATCAGCCCCAGCATTTT
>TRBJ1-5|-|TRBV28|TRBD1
CASRANRGLNQPQHF
TGTGCCAGCAGAGCGAACAGGGGTTTAAATCAGCCCCAGCATTTT
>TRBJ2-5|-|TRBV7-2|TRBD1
CASSLHGTGGETQYF
TGTGCCAGCAGCCTGCACGGGACAGGGGGGGAGACCCAGTACTTC
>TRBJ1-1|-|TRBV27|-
CASSPQGRVEAFF
TGTGCCAGCAGCCCTCAGGGGAGGGTTGAAGCTTTCTTT
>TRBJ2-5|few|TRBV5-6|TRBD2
CASSSPPAGGRETQYF
TGTGCCAGCAGCTCCCCCCCAGCGGGGGGGCGCGAGACCCAGTACTTC
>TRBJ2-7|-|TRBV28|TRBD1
CASSLGQGAGEQYF
TGTGCCAGCAGTCTAGGACAGGGGGCGGGAGAGCAGTACTTC
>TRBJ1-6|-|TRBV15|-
CATSRDRNSPLHF
TGTGCCACCAGCAGAGACAGGAATTCACCCCTCCACTTT
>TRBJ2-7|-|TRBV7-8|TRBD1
CASHPGTGMAEQYF
TGTGCCAGCCATCCCGGGACAGGGATGGCCGAGCAGTACTTC
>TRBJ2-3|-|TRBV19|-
CASSIAASTDTQYF
TGTGCCAGTAGTATAGCCGCGAGCACAGATACGCAGTATTTT
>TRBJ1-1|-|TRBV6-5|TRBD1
CASSRLQGGTEAFF
TGTGCCAGCAGTAGACTTCAGGGGGGCACTGAAGCTTTCTTT
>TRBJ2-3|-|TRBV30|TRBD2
CAWSGPGLAADTQYF
TGTGCCTGGAGTGGACCAGGACTAGCCGCAGATACGCAGTATTTT
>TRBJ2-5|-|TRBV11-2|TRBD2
CASSPGTSGTETQYF
TGTGCCAGCAGCCCTGGGACTAGCGGGACAGAGACCCAGTACTTC
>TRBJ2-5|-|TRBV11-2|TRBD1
CASSSGQGRETQYF
TGTGCCAGCAGCTCAGGACAGGGCCGAGAGACCCAGTACTTC
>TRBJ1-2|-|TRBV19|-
CASLRRGDYGYTF
TGTGCCAGCCTCCGCAGGGGAGACTATGGCTACACCTTC
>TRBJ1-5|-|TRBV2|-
CASTADRAVNQPQHF
TGTGCCAGCACCGCGGACAGAGCGGTGAATCAGCCCCAGCATTTT
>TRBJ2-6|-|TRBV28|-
CASSSQGLSGANVLTF
TGTGCCAGCAGTTCTCAGGGGCTCTCTGGGGCCAACGTCCTGACTTTC
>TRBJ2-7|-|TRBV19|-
CASSITGTTYEQYF
TGTGCCAGTAGTATAACCGGGACAACCTACGAGCAGTACTTC
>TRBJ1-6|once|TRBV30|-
CAWSDRVASPLHF
TGTGCCTGGAGTGACAGGGTCGCTTCACCCCTCCACTTT
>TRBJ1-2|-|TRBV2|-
CASSETNRAYGYTF
TGTGCCAGCAGTGAAACCAACAGGGCCTATGGCTACACCTTC
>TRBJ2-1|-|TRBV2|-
CASSEAGLDYNEQFF
TGTGCCAGCAGCGAGGCGGGACTGGATTACAATGAGCAGTTCTTC
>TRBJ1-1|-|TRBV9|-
CASSEIAGNTEAFF
TGTGCCAGCAGCGAGATTGCAGGGAACACTGAAGCTTTCTTT
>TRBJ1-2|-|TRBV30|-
CAHTGSAYGYTF
TGTGCCCACACAGGGAGTGCCTATGGCTACACCTTC
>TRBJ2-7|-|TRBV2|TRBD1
CASSEEGQVNYEQYF
TGTGCCAGCAGTGAAGAGGGACAGGTCAACTACGAGCAGTACTTC
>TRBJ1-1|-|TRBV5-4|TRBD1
CASSSFQDRGGTEAFF
TGTGCCAGCAGCTCATTCCAGGACAGGGGTGGCACTGAAGCTTTCTTT
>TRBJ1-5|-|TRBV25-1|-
CASSETGRGSNQPQHF
TGTGCCAGCAGTGAAACTGGTAGGGGAAGCAATCAGCCCCAGCATTTT
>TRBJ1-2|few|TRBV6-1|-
CASSDSRGWDNYGYTF
TGTGCCAGCAGTGATTCCCGGGGGTGGGATAACTATGGCTACACCTTC
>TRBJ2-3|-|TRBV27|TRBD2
CASSLGLGEQYF
TGTGCCAGCAGTCTTGGACTAGGGGAGCAGTATTTT
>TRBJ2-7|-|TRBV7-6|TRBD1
CASSSTGVYGEQYF
TGTGCCAGCAGCTCGACAGGGGTATATGGCGAGCAGTACTTC
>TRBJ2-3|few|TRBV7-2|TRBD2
CASSLAGGRTDTQYF
TGTGCCAGCAGTCTAGCGGGGGGACGCACAGATACGCAGTATTTT
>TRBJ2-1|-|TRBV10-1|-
CATEAVAKNEQFF
TGCGCCACCGAGGCTGTAGCGAAAAATGAGCAGTTCTTC
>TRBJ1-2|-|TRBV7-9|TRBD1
CASSLAGTGLIGYTF
TGTGCCAGCAGCTTAGCGGGGACAGGGTTAATCGGCTACACCTTC
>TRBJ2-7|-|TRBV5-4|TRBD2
CASSQLTSGTSYEQYF
TGTGCCAGCAGCCAGCTTACTAGCGGCACTTCCTACGAGCAGTACTTC
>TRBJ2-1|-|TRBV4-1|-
CASSRDELEGEQFF
TGCGCCAGCAGCCGCGATGAACTAGAGGGTGAGCAGTTCTTC
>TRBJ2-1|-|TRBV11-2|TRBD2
CASSLEAGVYNEQFF
TGTGCCAGCAGCTTAGAAGCGGGGGTTTACAATGAGCAGTTCTTC
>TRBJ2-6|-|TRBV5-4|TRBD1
CASSLQGAAGANVLTF
TGTGCCAGCAGCTTACAGGGGGCAGCTGGGGCCAACGTCCTGACTTTC
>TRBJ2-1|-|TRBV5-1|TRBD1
CATRPGQGTNEQFF
TGCGCCACTAGACCGGGACAGGGGACGAATGAGCAGTTCTTC
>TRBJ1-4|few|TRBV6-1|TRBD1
CASSELWDRLFF
TGTGCCAGCAGTGAATTGTGGGACAGACTGTTTTTT
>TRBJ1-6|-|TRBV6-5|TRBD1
CASSRDSRVDSPLHF
TGTGCCAGCAGTAGGGACAGCAGAGTCGACTCACCCCTCCACTTT
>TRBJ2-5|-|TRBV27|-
CASSPNSQETQYF
TGTGCCAGCAGTCCTAACTCCCAAGAGACCCAGTACTTC
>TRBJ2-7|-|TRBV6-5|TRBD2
CASSYGAGGYEQYF
TGTGCCAGCAGTTACGGGGCGGGGGGATACGAGCAGTACTTC
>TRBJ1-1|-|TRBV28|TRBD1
CASSSGTGVPRGEAFF
TGTGCCAGCAGTTCCGGGACAGGGGTTCCTCGGGGTGAAGCTTTCTTT
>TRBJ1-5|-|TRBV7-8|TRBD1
CASRTGVQPQHF
TGTGCCAGCAGAACAGGGGTGCAGCCCCAGCATTTT
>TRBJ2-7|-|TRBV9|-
CASSPQVSDYEQYF
TGTGCCAGCAGCCCCCAAGTGAGCGACTACGAGCAGTACTTC
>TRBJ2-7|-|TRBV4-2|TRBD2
CASSQELAGLYEQYF
TGTGCCAGCAGCCAAGAACTAGCGGGACTCTACGAGCAGTACTTC
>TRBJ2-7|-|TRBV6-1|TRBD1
CASSSIGQGVYEQYF
TGTGCCAGCAGTTCTATTGGACAGGGAGTCTACGAGCAGTACTTC
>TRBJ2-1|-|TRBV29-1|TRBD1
CSVGDRDRQFF
TGCAGCGTCGGAGACCGGGACAGGCAGTTCTTC
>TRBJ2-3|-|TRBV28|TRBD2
CASSQLAGGHGVTDTQYF
TGTGCCAGCAGCCAACTAGCGGGGGGACACGGTGTAACAGATACGCAGTATTTT